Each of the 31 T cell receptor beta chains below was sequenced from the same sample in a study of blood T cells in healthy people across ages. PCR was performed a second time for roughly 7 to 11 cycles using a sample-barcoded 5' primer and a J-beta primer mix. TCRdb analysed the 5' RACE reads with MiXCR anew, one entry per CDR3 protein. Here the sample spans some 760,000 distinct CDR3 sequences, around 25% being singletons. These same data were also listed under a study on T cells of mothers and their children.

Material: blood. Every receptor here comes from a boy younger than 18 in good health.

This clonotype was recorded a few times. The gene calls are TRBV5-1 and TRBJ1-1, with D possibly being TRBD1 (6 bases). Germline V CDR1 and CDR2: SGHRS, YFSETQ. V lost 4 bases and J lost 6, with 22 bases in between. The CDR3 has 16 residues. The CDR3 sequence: CASSEEVMIQGPEAFF. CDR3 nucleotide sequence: TGCGCCAGCAGCGAGGAGGTTATGATACAGGGACCTGAAGCTTTCTTT.

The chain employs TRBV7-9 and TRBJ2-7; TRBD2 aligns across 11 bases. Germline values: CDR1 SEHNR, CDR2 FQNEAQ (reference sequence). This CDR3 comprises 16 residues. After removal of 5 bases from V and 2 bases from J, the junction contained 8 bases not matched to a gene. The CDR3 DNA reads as TGTGCCAGCAGCACCCTAGCGGGGGGCCCCACCTACGAGCAGTACTTC. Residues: CASSTLAGGPTYEQYF. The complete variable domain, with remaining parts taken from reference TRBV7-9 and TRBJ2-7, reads DTGVSQNPRHKITKRGQNVTFRCDPISEHNRLYWYRQTLGQGPEFLTYFQNEAQLEKSRLLSDRFSAERPKGSFSTLEIQRTEQGDSAMYLCASSTLAGGPTYEQYFGPGTRLTVT.

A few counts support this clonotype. The CDR3: CSVVAGASLNTEAFF. CDR3 DNA: TGCAGCGTTGTTGCAGGGGCCTCTTTGAACACTGAAGCTTTCTTT. The chain joins TRBV29-1 to TRBJ1-1; tentatively, D is TRBD1 (6 bases). The CDR3 is 15 amino acids. Germline V gene lookup returns CDR1 SQVTM and CDR2 ANQGSEA. Between the trimmed V and J ends, which lost 4 bases and 0 bases, there was a span of 15 bases.

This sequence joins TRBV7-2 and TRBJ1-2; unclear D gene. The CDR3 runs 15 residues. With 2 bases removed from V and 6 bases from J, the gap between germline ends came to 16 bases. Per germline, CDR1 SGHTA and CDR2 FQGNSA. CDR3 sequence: CASSLTPPAEDGYTF. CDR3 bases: TGTGCCAGCAGCTTAACACCCCCGGCAGAAGATGGCTACACCTTC.

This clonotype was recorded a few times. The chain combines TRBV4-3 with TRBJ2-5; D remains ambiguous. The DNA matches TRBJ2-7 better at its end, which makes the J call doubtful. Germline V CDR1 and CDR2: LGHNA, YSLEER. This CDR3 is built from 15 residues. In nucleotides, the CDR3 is TGCGCCAGCAGCCAAGTAGTGGCGGTGTTCTACGAGCAGTACTTC. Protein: CASSQVVAVFYEQYF.

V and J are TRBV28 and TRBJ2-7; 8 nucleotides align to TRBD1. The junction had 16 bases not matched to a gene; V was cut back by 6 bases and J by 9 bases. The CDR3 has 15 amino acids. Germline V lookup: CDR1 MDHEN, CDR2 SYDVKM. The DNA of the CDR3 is TGTGCCAGCAGACTCCGGGACAGGCCCCTTAGTGCGCAGTACTTC. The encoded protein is CASRLRDRPLSAQYF.

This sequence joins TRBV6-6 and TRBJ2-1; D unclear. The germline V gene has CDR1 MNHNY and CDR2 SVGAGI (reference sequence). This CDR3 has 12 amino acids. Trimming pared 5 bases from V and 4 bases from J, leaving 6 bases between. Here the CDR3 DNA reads TGTGCCAGCAGTGAGCAGTACAATGAGCAGTTCTTC. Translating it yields CASSEQYNEQFF.

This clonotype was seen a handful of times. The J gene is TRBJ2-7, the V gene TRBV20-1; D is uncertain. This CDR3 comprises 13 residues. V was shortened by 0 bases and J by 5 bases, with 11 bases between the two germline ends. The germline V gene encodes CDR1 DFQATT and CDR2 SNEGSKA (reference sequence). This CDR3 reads CSARDRHHNEQYF. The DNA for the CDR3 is TGCAGTGCTAGAGATCGACACCACAACGAGCAGTACTTC.

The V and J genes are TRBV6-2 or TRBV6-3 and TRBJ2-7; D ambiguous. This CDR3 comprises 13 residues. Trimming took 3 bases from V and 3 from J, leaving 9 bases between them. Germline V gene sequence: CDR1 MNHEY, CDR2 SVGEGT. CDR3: CASSYRIVYEQYF. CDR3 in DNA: TGTGCCAGCAGTTATAGGATTGTCTACGAGCAGTACTTC.

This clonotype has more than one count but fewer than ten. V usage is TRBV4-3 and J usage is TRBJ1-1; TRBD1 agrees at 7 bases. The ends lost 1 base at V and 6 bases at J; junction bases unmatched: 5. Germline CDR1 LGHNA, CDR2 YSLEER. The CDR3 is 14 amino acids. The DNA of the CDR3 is TGCGCCAGCAGCCAAGTATGGCAGGGGGCTGAAGCTTTCTTT. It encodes CASSQVWQGAEAFF.

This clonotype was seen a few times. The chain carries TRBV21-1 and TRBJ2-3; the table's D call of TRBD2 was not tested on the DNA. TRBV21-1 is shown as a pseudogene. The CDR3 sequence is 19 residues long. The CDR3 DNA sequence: TGTGCCAGCAGCACGAAACTTCAGACTAGCGGGACGCCCACAGATACGCAGTATTTT. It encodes CASSTKLQTSGTPTDTQYF.

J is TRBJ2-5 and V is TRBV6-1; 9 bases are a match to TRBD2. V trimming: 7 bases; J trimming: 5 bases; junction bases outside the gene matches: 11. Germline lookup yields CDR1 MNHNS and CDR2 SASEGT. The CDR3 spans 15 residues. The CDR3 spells CASNERAGGPETQYF. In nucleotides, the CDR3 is TGTGCCAGCAACGAGAGGGCGGGAGGGCCCGAGACCCAGTACTTC.

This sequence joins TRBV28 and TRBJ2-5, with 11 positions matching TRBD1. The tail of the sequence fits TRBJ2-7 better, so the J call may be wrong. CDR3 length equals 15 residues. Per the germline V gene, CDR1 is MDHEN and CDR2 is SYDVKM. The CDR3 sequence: CASKPGGQGAYEQYF. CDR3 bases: TGTGCCAGCAAGCCAGGCGGACAGGGGGCGTACGAGCAGTACTTC.

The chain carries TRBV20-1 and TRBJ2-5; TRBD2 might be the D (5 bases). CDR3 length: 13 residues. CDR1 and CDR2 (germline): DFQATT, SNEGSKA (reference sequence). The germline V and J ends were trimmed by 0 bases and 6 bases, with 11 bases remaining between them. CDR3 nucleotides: TGCAGTGCTAGAGATATGGACGGGAAGACCCAGTACTTC. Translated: CSARDMDGKTQYF.

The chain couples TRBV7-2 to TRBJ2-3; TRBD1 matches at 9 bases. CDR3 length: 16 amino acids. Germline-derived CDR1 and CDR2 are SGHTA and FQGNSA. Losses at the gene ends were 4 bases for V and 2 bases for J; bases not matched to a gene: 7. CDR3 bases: TGTGCCAGCAGCTCACAGGGGGCCGTTTACACAGATACGCAGTATTTT. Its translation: CASSSQGAVYTDTQYF.

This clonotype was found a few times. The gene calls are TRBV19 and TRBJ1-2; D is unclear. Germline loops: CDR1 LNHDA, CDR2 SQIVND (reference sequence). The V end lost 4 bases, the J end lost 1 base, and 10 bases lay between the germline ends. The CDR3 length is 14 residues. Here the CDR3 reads CASSRNAGNYGYTF. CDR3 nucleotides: TGTGCCAGTAGTAGAAATGCCGGTAACTATGGCTACACCTTC.

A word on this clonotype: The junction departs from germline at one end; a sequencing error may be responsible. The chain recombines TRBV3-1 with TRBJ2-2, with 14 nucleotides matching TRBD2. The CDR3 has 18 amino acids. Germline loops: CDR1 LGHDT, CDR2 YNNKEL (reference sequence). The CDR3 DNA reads TGCGCCAGCAGCCACCTAGGACTAGCGGGAGGACGAACCGGGGAGCTGTTTTTT. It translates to CASSHLGLAGGRTGELFF.

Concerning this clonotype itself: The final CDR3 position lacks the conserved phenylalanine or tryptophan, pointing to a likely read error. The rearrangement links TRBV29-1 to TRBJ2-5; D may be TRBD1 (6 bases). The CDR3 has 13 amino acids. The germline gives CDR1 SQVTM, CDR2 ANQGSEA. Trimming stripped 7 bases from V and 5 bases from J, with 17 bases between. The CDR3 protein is CSGARGLDETQYV. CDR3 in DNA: TGCAGCGGGGCCAGGGGTTTGGATGAGACCCAGTACGTC.

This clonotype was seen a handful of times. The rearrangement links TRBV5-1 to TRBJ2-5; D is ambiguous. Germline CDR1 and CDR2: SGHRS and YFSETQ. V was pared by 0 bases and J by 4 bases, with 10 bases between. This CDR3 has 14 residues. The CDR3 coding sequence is TGCGCCAGCAGCTTGGTTAGGTTCCGAGAGACCCAGTACTTC. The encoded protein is CASSLVRFRETQYF.

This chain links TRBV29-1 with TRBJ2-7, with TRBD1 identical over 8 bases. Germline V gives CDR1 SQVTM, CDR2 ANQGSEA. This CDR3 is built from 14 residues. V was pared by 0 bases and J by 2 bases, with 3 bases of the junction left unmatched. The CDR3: CSVEDGTGAYEQYF. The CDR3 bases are TGCAGCGTTGAAGATGGGACAGGAGCCTACGAGCAGTACTTC.

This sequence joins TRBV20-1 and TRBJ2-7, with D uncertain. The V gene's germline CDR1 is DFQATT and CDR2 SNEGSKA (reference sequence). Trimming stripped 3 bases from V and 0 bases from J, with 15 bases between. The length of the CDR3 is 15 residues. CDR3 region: CSASSRQEFSYEQYF. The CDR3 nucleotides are TGCAGTGCTAGTTCTCGCCAGGAATTCTCCTACGAGCAGTACTTC.

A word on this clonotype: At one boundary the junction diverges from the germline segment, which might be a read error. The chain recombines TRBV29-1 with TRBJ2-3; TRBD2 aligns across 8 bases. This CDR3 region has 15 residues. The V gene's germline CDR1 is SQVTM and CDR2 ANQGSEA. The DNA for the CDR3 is TGCAGCGTTGAAGTTTTAGCGGGACGGACAGATACGCGGTATTTT. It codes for CSVEVLAGRTDTRYF.

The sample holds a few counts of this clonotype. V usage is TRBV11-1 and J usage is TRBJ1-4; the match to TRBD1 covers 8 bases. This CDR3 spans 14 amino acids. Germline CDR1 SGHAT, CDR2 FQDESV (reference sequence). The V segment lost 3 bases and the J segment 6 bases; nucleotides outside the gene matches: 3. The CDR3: CASSLQQGDEKLFF. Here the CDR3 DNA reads TGTGCCAGCAGCTTGCAACAGGGGGATGAAAAACTGTTTTTT.

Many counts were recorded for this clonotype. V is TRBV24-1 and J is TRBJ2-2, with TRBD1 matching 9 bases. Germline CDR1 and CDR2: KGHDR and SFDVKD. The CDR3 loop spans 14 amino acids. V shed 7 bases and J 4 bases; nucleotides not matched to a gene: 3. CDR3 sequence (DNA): TGTGCCACCAGGGGACAGGGTGCCACCGGGGAGCTGTTTTTT. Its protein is CATRGQGATGELFF.

In DNA form, the CDR3 reads TGTGCCAGCAGCCAAATATTTGGCTCTGGGGCCAACGTCCTGACTTTC. Amino acids: CASSQIFGSGANVLTF. The gene calls are TRBV14 and TRBJ2-6; D gene ambiguous. Germline-derived CDR1 and CDR2 are SGHDN and FVKESK. This CDR3 spans 16 amino acids. The ends were cut back, 2 bases at V and 0 bases at J, with 8 bases in the middle.

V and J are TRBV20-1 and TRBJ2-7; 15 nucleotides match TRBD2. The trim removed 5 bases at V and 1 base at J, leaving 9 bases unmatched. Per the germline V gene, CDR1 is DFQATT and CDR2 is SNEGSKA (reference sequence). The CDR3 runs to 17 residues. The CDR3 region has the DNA TGCAGTGCTCCCCCCGGACTAGCGGGGGGGCTGTCCTACGAGCAGTACTTC. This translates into CSAPPGLAGGLSYEQYF.

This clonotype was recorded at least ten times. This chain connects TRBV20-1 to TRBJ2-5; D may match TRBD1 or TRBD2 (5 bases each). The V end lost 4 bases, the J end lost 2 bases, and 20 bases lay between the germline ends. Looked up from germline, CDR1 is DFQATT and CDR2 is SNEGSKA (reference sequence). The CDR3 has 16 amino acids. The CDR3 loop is CSAKFGELGVQETQYF. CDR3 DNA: TGCAGTGCTAAGTTCGGGGAATTGGGGGTTCAAGAGACCCAGTACTTC.

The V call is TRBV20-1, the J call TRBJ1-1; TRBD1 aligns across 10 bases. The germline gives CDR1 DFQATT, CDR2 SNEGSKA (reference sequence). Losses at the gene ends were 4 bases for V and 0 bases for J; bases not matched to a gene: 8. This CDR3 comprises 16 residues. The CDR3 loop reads CSATDRGRLLNTEAFF. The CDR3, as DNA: TGCAGTGCTACGGACAGGGGGAGGCTTCTGAACACTGAAGCTTTCTTT.

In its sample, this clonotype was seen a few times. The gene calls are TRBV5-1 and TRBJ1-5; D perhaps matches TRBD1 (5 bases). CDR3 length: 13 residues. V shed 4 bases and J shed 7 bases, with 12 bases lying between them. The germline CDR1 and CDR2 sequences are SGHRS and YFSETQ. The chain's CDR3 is CASSARGEQPQHF. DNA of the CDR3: TGCGCCAGCAGCGCGCGGGGGGAACAGCCCCAGCATTTT.

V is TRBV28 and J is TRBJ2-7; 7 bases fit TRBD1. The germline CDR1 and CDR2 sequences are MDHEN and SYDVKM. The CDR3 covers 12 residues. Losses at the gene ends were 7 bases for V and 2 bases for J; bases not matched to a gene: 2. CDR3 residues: CASMTGTYEQYF. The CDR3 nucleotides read TGTGCCAGCATGACAGGGACCTACGAGCAGTACTTC. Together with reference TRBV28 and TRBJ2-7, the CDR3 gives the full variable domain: DVKVTQSSRYLVKRTGEKVFLECVQDMDHENMFWYRQDPGLGLRLIYFSYDVKMKEKGDIPEGYSVSREKKERFSLILESASTNQTSMYLCASMTGTYEQYFGPGTRLTVT.

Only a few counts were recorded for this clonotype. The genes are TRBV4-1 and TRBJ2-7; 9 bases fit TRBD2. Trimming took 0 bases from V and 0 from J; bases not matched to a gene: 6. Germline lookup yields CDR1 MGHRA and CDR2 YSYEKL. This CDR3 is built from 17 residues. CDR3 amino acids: CASSQDPTSGPSYEQYF. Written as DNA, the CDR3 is TGCGCCAGCAGCCAAGATCCAACTAGCGGGCCCTCCTACGAGCAGTACTTC.